This T cell receptor beta chain comes out of a study of neurological immune-mediated disorders. Study background: Among the approximately 34 patients with multiple sclerosis, roughly 31 were relapsing-remitting, while 3 were secondary progressive.

Unsorted libraries were generated from 2 million PBMCs held at -80 degrees C. MiXCR was run by TCRdb on the 5' RACE reads, yielding one entry per CDR3 protein. The sample consists of roughly 90,000 distinct CDR3 sequences, approximately 3.5% of them appearing once. This clonotype has ten or more counts. This CDR3 has 18 residues. Germline V gene data show CDR1 as SGDLS and CDR2 as YYNGEE. V gave up 4 bases and J gave up 3 bases; unmatched junction bases: 12. This clonotype originated in a woman between 45 and 65 years old with multiple sclerosis. The V gene is TRBV9, the J gene TRBJ2-1; 11 bases line up with TRBD2. Sequences were obtained from PBMCs. CDR3 amino acids: CASSSKRSGGAGYNEQFF. Here the CDR3 DNA reads TGTGCCAGCAGCTCAAAACGTAGCGGGGGGGCGGGCTACAATGAGCAGTTCTTC. The full variable domain, completed using reference TRBV9 and TRBJ2-1, is DSGVTQTPKHLITATGQRVTLRCSPRSGDLSVYWYQQSLDQGLQFLIQYYNGEERAKGNILERFSAQQFPDLHSELNLSSLELGDSALYFCASSSKRSGGAGYNEQFFGPGTRLTVL.